This is a list of T cell receptor beta chains from one sample in a study of shared clonotypes between healthy human individuals. Measured with immunoSEQ multiplex PCR; TCRdb has only the in-frame clones, and not every one. The table has hundreds of thousands of clones, roughly 98% seen once. The sample consisted of naive CD8+ T cells sorted from blood. The origin of the receptors is a young man in good health. CDR3s include the opening cysteine and the closing phenylalanine or tryptophan. A D gene is named only where the DNA matches it firmly. The size entry is marked missing in some rows and otherwise reads once, few, many or a size class.

V gene	D gene	clone size	J gene	CDR3 DNA	CDR3 protein
TRBV7-8	TRBD2	.	TRBJ2-3	TGTGCCAGCAGCGCCCGACTAGCGGGAAGAAATACGCAGTATTTT	CASSARLAGRNTQYF
TRBV6-5	TRBD2	.	TRBJ2-5	TGTGCCAGCAGCCCCGGACTAGCGGGAGAGACCCAGTACTTC	CASSPGLAGETQYF
TRBV7-9	.	.	TRBJ1-5	TGTGCCAGCAGCTCCGACGGCCCGCCCCAGCATTTT	CASSSDGPPQHF
TRBV27	.	.	TRBJ1-5	TGTGCCAGCAGTTCCGTCCTCGGCGGCAATCAGCCCCAGCATTTT	CASSSVLGGNQPQHF
TRBV7-9	.	.	TRBJ1-4	TGTGCCAGCAGCTTAGCGATGGGTTCAAATGAAAAACTGTTTTTT	CASSLAMGSNEKLFF
TRBV5-1	TRBD1	.	TRBJ2-2	TGCGCCAACAGGGACAGCAACACCGGGGAGCTGTTTTTT	CANRDSNTGELFF
TRBV7-3	TRBD2	.	TRBJ2-1	TGTGCCAGCAGCACACTAGCGGGAGGCTATGAGCAGTTCTTC	CASSTLAGGYEQFF
TRBV27	TRBD1	.	TRBJ2-2	TGTGCCAGCAGTCTCCTAACCGAGGGACAGGGGGAGGTCGGGGAGCTGTTTTTT	CASSLLTEGQGEVGELFF
TRBV7-9	TRBD2	.	TRBJ2-5	TGTGCCAGCAACCTAGCGGGGTCCCAAGAGACCCAGTACTTC	CASNLAGSQETQYF
TRBV9	.	.	TRBJ2-2	TGTGCCAGCAGCGTAAGTGTCGAACAGGGCCCAACCGGGGAGCTGTTTTTT	CASSVSVEQGPTGELFF
TRBV6-1	.	once	TRBJ1-2	TGTGCCAGCAGTCCCCGGGTCTCAAGCTATGGCTACACCTTC	CASSPRVSSYGYTF
TRBV4-2	.	.	TRBJ1-2	TGTGCCAGCAGCCAAGGGGGGACGGAAAACTATGGCTACACCTTC	CASSQGGTENYGYTF
TRBV11-2	.	.	TRBJ2-7	TGTGCCAGCAGCTTGGCAGGTCTCTCCTACGAGCAGTACTTC	CASSLAGLSYEQYF
TRBV4-3	.	.	TRBJ2-7	TGCGCCAGCAGCCGGGGTAGCGGTCCCTACGAGCAGTACTTC	CASSRGSGPYEQYF
TRBV6-5	TRBD1	.	TRBJ2-3	TGTGCCAGTACTAGACAGGGGTACACAGATACGCAGTATTTT	CASTRQGYTDTQYF
TRBV5-8	.	.	TRBJ1-1	TGTGCCAGCAGCTTGGTAATCGGCACTGAAGCTTTCTTT	CASSLVIGTEAFF
TRBV18	.	.	TRBJ2-5	TGTGCCAGCTCACCTCTGGAGGGCGGAGAGACCCAGTACTTC	CASSPLEGGETQYF
TRBV30	.	.	TRBJ1-4	TGTGCCTGGGCGGACGGGTATGAAAAACTGTTTTTT	CAWADGYEKLFF
TRBV19	TRBD2	.	TRBJ2-1	TGTGCCAGATACCCCACTAGCGGGATTGTAAAGGAGCAGTTCTTC	CARYPTSGIVKEQFF
TRBV27	.	.	TRBJ1-4	TGTGCCAGCGGGCTCCAGACTAATGAAAAACTGTTTTTT	CASGLQTNEKLFF
TRBV7-9	TRBD2	.	TRBJ2-1	TGTGCCAGCAGCCCGACTAGCGGGAGGGCCAATGAGCAGTTCTTC	CASSPTSGRANEQFF
TRBV7-9	.	.	TRBJ2-1	TGTGCCAGCAGCCCAGGGAGATACAATGAGCAGTTCTTC	CASSPGRYNEQFF
TRBV6-5	.	.	TRBJ2-7	TGTGCCAGCACCGACAGTCTTTACGAGCAGTACTTC	CASTDSLYEQYF
TRBV7-9	.	.	TRBJ2-7	TGTGCCAGCAGCTTAGAACCGGGTCATTCATCCTACGAGCAGTACTTC	CASSLEPGHSSYEQYF
TRBV10-1	TRBD1	.	TRBJ2-7	TGCGCCACGGGACAGGGCGACCACGAGCAGTACTTC	CATGQGDHEQYF
TRBV4-1	.	.	TRBJ2-5	TGCGCCAGCAGCCAAATAGGGGAAGAGACCCAGTACTTC	CASSQIGEETQYF
TRBV27	.	.	TRBJ2-2	TGTGCCAGCAGTTTAGGCGGAACGGGCACCGGGGAGCTGTTTTTT	CASSLGGTGTGELFF
TRBV10-3	.	.	TRBJ1-1	TGTGCCATCACGGAGGGGTTGGCGAACACTGAAGCTTTCTTT	CAITEGLANTEAFF
TRBV13	TRBD2	once	TRBJ2-7	TGTGCCAGCAGCTTAGTGGCTAGCGGGAGAGAGTACGAGCAGTACTTC	CASSLVASGREYEQYF